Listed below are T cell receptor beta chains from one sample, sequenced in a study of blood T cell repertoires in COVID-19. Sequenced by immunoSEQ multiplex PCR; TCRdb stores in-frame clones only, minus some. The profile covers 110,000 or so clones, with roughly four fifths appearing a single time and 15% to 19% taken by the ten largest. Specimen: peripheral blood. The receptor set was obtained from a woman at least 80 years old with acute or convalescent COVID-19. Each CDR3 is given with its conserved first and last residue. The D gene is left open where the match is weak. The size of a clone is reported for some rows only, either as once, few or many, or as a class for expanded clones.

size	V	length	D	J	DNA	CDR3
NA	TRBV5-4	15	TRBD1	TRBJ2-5	TGTGCCAGCAGCTTCCCCGGGACAGGGAAAGAGACCCAGTACTTC	CASSFPGTGKETQYF
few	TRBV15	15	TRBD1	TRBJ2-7	TGTGCCACCAGCAGAGATCGGGACAGGGGCAACGAGCAGTACTTC	CATSRDRDRGNEQYF
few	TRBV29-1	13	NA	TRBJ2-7	TGCAGCGCCCGGGACAATTTAGGTTACGAGCAGTACTTC	CSARDNLGYEQYF
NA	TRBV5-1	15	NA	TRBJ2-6	TGCGCCAGCAGCTCTACGGTCGCCGGGGCCAACGTCCTGACTTTC	CASSSTVAGANVLTF
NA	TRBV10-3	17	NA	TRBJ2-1	TGTGCCATCAGTGAGTCATCACAGGAGAGGTATAACAATGAGCAGTTCTTC	CAISESSQERYNNEQFF
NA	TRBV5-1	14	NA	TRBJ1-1	TGCGCCAGCAGCTTATTGGGAGGGAACACTGAAGCTTTCTTT	CASSLLGGNTEAFF
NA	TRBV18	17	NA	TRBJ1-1	TGTGCCAGCTCACCAATCCCGGCTCAATCGGGAAACACTGAAGCTTTCTTT	CASSPIPAQSGNTEAFF
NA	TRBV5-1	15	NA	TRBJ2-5	TGCGCCAGCAGCTTGGGACAAGGGGTTCAAGAGACCCAGTACTTC	CASSLGQGVQETQYF
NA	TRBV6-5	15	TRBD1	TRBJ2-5	TGTGCCAGCAGTTATAGGGGGCAGGGTACGGAGACCCAGTACTTC	CASSYRGQGTETQYF
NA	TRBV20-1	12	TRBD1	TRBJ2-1	TGCAGTGCTAGTAGGACAGGGAATGAGCAGTTCTTC	CSASRTGNEQFF
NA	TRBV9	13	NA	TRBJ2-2	TGTGCCAGCAGCCCCGACTTTTCCGGGGAGCTGTTTTTT	CASSPDFSGELFF
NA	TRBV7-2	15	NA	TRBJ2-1	TGTGCCAGCAGCCCTAGTCGGCTGAATTACAATGAGCAGTTCTTC	CASSPSRLNYNEQFF
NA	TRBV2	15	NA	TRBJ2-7	TGTGCCAGCAGGAGAGAGGACGGAGGCCCCTACGAGCAGTACTTC	CASRREDGGPYEQYF
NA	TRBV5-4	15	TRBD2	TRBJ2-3	TGTGCCAGCAGCTGGACTAGCGGGAGAGCAGATACGCAGTATTTT	CASSWTSGRADTQYF
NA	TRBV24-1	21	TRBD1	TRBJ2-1	TGTGCCACCAGTGATTCTCTGGGGGACAGGGGGAGGGCTAGCTCCTACAATGAGCAGTTCTTC	CATSDSLGDRGRASSYNEQFF
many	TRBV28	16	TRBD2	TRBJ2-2	TGTGCCATCGGGACTAGCGGGAGTATCGGGACCGGGGAGCTGTTTTTT	CAIGTSGSIGTGELFF
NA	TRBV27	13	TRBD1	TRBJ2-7	TGTGCCAGCAGCCGGGACAGCCCCTACGAGCAGTACTTC	CASSRDSPYEQYF
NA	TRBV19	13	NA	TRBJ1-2	TGTGCCAGTAGCCCAACCGACAGGCCTGGCTACACCTTC	CASSPTDRPGYTF
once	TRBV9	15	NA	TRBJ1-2	TGTGCCAGCAGCGTAGGGGGGGTGTTGGTGAATGGCTACACCTTC	CASSVGGVLVNGYTF
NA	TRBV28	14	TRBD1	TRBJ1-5	TGTGCCAGCAGCCCCGGGGACAGGAATCAGCCCCAGCATTTT	CASSPGDRNQPQHF